The sequence of this T cell receptor (beta chain) was determined in a study of T cell responses to AZD1222 COVID-19 vaccine. To note about this clone: Its antigen is as yet unknown.

V trimming: 5 bases; J trimming: 5 bases; junction bases outside the gene matches: 4. Germline V gene sequence: CDR1 LNHDA, CDR2 SQIVND (reference sequence). The CDR3 sequence is 15 residues long. Method: immunoSEQ multiplex PCR; TCRdb's copy keeps in-frame clones and lacks some. The data show under 150,000 clones, about nine tenths seen once. Findings and caveats of the study: Spike-wide vaccine-associated CD4 TCRs dominated at 160-218 and 743-854. Breadth and depth of Spike-specific TCRs rose after two AZD1222 doses. Seropositive AZD1222 recipients at baseline numbered only 6 or 7.

The source was peripheral blood, collected on day 0 of MenACWY control vaccination. This sequence joins TRBV19 and TRBJ2-2, with 11 bases that match TRBD2. The TCR originated in an adult in good health. CDR3: CASSPRTSGTGELFF. As DNA, the CDR3 is TGTGCCAGTAGTCCAAGGACTAGCGGGACCGGGGAGCTGTTTTTT.